This TCR beta chain originates from a study of technical replicates of blood from several donors. CDR1 and CDR2 from the germline V gene are SNHLY and FYNNEI. Trimming stripped 6 bases from V and 4 bases from J, with 16 bases between. This CDR3 is built from 15 residues. Sequencing used immunoSEQ multiplex PCR; TCRdb keeps in-frame clones, though not all of them. This sample has about 88,000 clones, with 85% to 95% found just once. This TCR was sampled from a human donor in good health. Sequencing was done on a sample of T cells isolated from PBMCs. This sequence joins TRBV2 and TRBJ1-5, with D possibly being TRBD1 (5 bases). This CDR3 is CASSATTERNQPQHF. The CDR3 DNA reads TGTGCCAGCAGCGCAACGACAGAACGTAATCAGCCCCAGCATTTT.